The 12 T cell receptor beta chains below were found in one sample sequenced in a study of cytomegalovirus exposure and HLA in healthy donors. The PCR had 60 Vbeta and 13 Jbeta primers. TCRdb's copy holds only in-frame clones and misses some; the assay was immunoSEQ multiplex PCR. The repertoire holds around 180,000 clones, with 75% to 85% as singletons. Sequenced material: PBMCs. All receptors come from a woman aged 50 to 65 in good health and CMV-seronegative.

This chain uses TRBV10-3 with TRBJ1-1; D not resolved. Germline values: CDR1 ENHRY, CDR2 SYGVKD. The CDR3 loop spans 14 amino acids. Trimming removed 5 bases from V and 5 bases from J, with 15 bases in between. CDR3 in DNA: TGTGCCATCAGTCGGGCGGGCGGGGAGACTGAAGCTTTCTTT. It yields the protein CAISRAGGETEAFF.

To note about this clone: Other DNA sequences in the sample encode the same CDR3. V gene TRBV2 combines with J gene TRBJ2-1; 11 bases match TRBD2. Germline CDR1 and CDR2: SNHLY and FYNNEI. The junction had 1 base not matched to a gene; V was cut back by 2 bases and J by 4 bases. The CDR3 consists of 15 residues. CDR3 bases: TGTGCCAGCAGTGAAACTAGCGGGGGTTACAATGAGCAGTTCTTC. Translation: CASSETSGGYNEQFF.

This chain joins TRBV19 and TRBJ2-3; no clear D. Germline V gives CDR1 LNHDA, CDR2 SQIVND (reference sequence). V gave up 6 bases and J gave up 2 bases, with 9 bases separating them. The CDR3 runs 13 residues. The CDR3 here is CASSSGVTDTQYF. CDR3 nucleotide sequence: TGTGCCAGTAGCTCGGGTGTCACAGATACGCAGTATTTT.

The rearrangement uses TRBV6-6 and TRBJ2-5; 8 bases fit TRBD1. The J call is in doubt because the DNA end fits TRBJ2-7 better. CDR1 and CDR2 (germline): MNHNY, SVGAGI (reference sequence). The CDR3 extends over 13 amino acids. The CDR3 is CASKRTGSVEQYF. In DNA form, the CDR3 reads TGTGCCAGCAAACGGACAGGGTCGGTCGAGCAGTACTTC.

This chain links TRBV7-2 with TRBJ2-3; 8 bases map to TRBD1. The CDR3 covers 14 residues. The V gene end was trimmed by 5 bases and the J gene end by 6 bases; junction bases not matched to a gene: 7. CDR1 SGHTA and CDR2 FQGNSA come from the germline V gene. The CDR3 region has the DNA TGTGCCAGCAGCGAGGACAGGGCGATCGATACGCAGTATTTT. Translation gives CASSEDRAIDTQYF. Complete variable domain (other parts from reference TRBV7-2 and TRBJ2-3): GAGVSQSPSNKVTEKGKDVELRCDPISGHTALYWYRQSLGQGLEFLIYFQGNSAPDKSGLPSDRFSAERTGGSVSTLTIQRTQQEDSAVYLCASSEDRAIDTQYFGPGTRLTVL.

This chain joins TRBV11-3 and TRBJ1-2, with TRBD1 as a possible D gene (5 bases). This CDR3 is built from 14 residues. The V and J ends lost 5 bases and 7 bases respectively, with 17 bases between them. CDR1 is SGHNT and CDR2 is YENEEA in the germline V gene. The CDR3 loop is CASSLRVYYGGYTF. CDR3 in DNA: TGTGCCAGCAGCCTCAGGGTCTACTATGGTGGCTACACCTTC.

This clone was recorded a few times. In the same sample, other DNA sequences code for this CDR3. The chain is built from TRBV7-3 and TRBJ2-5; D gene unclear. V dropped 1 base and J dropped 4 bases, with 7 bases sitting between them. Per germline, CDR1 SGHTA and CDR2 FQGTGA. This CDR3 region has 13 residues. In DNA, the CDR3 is TGTGCCAGCAGCTTAAGTGGGCGAGAGACCCAGTACTTC. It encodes CASSLSGRETQYF.

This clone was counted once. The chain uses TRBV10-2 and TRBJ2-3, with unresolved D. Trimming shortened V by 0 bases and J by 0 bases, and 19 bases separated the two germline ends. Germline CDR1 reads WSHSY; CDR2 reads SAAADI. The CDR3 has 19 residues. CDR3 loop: CASSESLLQRPPSTDTQYF. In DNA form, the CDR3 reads TGCGCCAGCAGTGAGTCCTTACTTCAGCGACCCCCTAGCACAGATACGCAGTATTTT.

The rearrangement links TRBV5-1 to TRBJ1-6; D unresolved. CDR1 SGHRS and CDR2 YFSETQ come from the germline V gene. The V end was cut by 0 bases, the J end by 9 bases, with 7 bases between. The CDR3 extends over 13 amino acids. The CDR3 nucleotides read TGCGCCAGCAGCTTGGATTTTAGTTCACCCCTCCACTTT. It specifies CASSLDFSSPLHF.

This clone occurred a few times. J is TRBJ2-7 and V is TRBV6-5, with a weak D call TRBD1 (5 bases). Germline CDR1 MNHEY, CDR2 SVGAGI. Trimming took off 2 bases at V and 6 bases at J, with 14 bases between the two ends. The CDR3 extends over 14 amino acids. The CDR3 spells CASSYDGARVEQYF. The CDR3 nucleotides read TGTGCCAGCAGTTACGATGGGGCCAGGGTCGAGCAGTACTTC.

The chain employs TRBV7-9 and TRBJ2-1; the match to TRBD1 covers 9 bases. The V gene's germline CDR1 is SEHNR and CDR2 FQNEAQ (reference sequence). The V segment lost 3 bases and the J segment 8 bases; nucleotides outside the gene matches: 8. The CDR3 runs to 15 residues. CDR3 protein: CASSFEGQGSDEQFF. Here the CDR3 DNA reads TGTGCCAGCAGCTTCGAGGGACAGGGTTCGGATGAGCAGTTCTTC.

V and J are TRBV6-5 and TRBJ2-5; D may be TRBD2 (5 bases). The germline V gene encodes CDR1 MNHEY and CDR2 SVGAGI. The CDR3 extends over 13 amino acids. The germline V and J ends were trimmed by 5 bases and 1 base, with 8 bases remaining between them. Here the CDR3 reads CASSRSGQETQYF. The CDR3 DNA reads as TGTGCCAGCAGTAGGAGCGGCCAAGAGACCCAGTACTTC.